Listed here is a single TCR beta chain. There is no known antigen for this receptor. An end of the junction does not agree with germline; a read error may underlie this. The CDR3 regions of human TCRbeta chains were subjected to immunosequencing. The paper's processing steps were these. Repertoire TCRs were checked for matches against a reference library of SARS-CoV-2-specific TCRs that had been generated using the MIRA antigen-specificity platform. Breadth meant the fraction of unique TCRs that were SARS-CoV-2-associated, whereas depth meant the fraction of total T cells that were SARS-CoV-2-associated. Using the MIRA data, each spike-specific TCR was assigned both to the spike region to which the TCR was reactive and to a CD4 or CD8 class. Log10-transformed breadth and depth values were compared by one-way ANOVA with Sidak's multiple comparisons tests. Drawn from immuneACCESS, this table holds only the in-frame rearrangements with V and J called that TCRdb kept. Clones are partly lost; checked studies trace under half to an unresolved V gene and leave the rest unexplained. V, J and clone size derive from that table, while D and trimming were established from the DNA sequence. For this sample the table gives 100,000 or so clones, of which more than 75% were detected only once. Around 10% of the sample goes to the ten largest clones.

Taken with the paper, the label for time point translates to: baseline before first vaccination. Samples from vaccinated people were obtained from the UK trials COV001 and COV002, which included a single-blind randomized controlled phase 2/3 trial of AZD1222 (ChAdOx1 nCoV-19) in healthy adults. Trial participant PBMC samples were collected at day 0 and day 28 after the second dose for TCRbeta chain sequencing. In the germline V gene, CDR1 corresponds to SGHTA and CDR2 to FQGNSA. The CDR3 numbers 14 residues from cysteine through phenylalanine. The sequence is cut down to CDR3 DNA, 42 bases in frame from base 1. This entry is derived from a study of T cell responses to AZD1222 COVID-19 vaccine (dated by TCRdb to the early 2020s). A note on the overall study: AZD1222 recipients with second doses at about 4 weeks or about 12 weeks were pooled, because spike-specific TCR depth and breadth did not differ between schedules. A total of just over 230 trial participants underwent TCR sequencing, of whom about 210 had received two doses of AZD1222 and 26 had received two doses of the MenACWY control vaccine. Enrollment into the trials was organized by age into subgroups of 18-55, 56-69 and 70-plus years, and those subgroups contained approximately 160, 26 and 62 TCR-sequenced participants, respectively. What the work shows at the level of the full study, not this receptor alone: Participants were mostly white British, with more females than males. The authors suggested clonal diversity may have been underestimated. After two AZD1222 doses, both the breadth and the depth of spike-specific TCRs were significantly higher than at day 0 and than in MenACWY recipients. The whole spike protein was spanned by vaccine-associated CD4 TCRs, and dominant responses were seen in regions 160-218 and 743-854. In the small 56-69-year group, the increase in depth fell short of significance, most likely because of low power. Because no day 14 peak-response samples were available, the repertoires could be characterized only after the peak T cell response. Conclusions about previously exposed vaccinees were limited because only 5 or 6 AZD1222 recipients were SARS-CoV-2 seropositive at baseline. Reportedly, close to half of the unique spike-specific TCRs recognized epitopes lying outside the regions that are mutated in the B.1.351 and B.1.1.7 variants.

The rearranged chain carries TRBV7-2 and TRBJ2-2; 8 junctional bases match TRBD2. The source material was peripheral blood, sampled on day 0 of AZD1222 vaccination. This receptor was identified in an adult in good health. The CDR3 loop reads CASSRGGYTGELLF. The base sequence is TGTGCCAGCAGCCGCGGGGGGTACACCGGGGAGCTGCTTTTT.